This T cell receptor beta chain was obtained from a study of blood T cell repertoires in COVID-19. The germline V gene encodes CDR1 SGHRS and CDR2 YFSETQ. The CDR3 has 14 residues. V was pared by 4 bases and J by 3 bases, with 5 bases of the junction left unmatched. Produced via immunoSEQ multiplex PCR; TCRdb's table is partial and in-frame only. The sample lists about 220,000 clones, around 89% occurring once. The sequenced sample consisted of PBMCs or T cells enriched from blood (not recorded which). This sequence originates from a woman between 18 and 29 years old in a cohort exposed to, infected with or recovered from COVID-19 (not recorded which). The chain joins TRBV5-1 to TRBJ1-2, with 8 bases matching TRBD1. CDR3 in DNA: TGCGCCAGCAGCCCCAGACAGGGGTACTATGGCTACACCTTC. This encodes CASSPRQGYYGYTF.